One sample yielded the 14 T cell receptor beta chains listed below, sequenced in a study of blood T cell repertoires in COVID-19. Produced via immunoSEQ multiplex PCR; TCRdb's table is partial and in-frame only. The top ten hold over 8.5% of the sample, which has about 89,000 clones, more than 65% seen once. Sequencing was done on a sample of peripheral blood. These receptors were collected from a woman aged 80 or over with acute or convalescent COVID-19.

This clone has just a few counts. CDR3 loop: CAISESQNSQQFF. CDR3 nucleotides: TGTGCCATCAGTGAGTCACAGAACTCCCAGCAGTTCTTC. The chain employs TRBV10-3 and TRBJ2-1; D is unclear. Germline V gene data show CDR1 as ENHRY and CDR2 as SYGVKD. The CDR3 totals 13 residues. With 0 bases removed from V and 11 bases from J, the gap between germline ends came to 11 bases.

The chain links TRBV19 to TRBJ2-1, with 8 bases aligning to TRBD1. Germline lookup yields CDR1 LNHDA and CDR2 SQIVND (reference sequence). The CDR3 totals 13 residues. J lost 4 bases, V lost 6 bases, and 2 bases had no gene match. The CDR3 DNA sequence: TGTGCCAGTAGGCAGGGGGCTTACAATGAGCAGTTCTTC. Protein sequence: CASRQGAYNEQFF.

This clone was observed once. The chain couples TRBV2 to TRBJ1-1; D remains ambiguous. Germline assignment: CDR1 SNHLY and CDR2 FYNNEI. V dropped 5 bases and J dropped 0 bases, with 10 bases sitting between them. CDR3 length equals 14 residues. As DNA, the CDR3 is TGTGCCAGCAGTCGAGCCGCCATGAACACTGAAGCTTTCTTT. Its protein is CASSRAAMNTEAFF.

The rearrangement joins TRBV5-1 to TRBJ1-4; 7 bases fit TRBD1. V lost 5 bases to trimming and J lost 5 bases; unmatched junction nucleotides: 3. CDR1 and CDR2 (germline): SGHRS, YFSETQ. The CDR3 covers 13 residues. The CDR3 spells CASRTGQNEKLFF. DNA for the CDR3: TGCGCCAGCAGGACGGGACAGAATGAAAAACTGTTTTTT.

The CDR3 DNA reads TGTGCCAGCAGCCCCAGGGTGCTCACAAACACTGAAGCTTTCTTT. Protein product: CASSPRVLTNTEAFF. V gene TRBV9 combines with J gene TRBJ1-1; possibly TRBD1 for D (5 bases). Trimming cost V 4 bases and J 2 bases, with 15 bases left between them. The CDR3 contains 15 residues. Germline CDR1 and CDR2: SGDLS and YYNGEE.

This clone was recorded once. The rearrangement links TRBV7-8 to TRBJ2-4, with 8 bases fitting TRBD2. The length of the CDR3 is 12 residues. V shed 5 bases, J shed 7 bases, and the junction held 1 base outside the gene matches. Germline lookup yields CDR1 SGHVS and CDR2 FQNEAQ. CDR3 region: CASSPGGNIQYF. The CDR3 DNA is TGTGCCAGCAGCCCGGGGGGGAACATTCAGTACTTC.

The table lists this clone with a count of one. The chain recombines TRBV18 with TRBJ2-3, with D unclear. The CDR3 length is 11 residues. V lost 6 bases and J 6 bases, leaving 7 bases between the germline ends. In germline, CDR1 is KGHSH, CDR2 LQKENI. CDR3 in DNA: TGTGCCAGCTCCCACGGGGATACGCAGTATTTT. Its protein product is CASSHGDTQYF.

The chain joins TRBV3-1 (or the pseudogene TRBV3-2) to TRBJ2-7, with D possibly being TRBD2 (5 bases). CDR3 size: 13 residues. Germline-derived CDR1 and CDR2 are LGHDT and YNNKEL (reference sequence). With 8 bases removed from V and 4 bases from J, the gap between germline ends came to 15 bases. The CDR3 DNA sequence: TGTGCCAGCCTCGTGAGGGCCCTTTACGAGCAGTACGTC. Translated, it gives CASLVRALYEQYV.

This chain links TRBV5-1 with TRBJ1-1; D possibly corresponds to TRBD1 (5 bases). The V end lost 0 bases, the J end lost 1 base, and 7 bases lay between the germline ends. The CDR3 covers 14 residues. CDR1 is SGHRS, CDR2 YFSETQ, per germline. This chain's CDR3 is CASSLGRGNTEAFF. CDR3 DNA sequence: TGCGCCAGCAGCTTGGGTAGGGGGAACACTGAAGCTTTCTTT.

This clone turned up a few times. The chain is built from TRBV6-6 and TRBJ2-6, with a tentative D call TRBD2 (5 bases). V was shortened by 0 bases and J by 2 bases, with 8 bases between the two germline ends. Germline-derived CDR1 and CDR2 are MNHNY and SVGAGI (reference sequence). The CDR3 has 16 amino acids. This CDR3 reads CASSYSDSPGANVLTF. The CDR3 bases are TGTGCCAGCAGTTACTCGGACTCCCCTGGGGCCAACGTCCTGACTTTC.

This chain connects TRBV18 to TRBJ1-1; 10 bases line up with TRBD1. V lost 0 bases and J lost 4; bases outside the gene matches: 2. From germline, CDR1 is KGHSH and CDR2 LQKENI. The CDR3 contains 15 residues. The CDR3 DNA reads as TGTGCCAGCTCACCACCTCGGACAGGGGGCACTGAAGCTTTCTTT. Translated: CASSPPRTGGTEAFF.

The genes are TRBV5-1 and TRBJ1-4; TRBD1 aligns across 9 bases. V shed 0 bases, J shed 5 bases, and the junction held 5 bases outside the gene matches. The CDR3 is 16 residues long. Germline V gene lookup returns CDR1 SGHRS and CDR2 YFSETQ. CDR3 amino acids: CASSLGTGALNEKLFF. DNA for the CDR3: TGCGCCAGCAGCTTGGGGACAGGGGCCCTGAATGAAAAACTGTTTTTT.

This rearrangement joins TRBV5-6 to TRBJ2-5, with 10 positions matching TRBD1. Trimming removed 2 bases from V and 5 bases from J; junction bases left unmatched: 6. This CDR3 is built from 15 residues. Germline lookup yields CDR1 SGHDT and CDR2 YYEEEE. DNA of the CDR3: TGTGCCAGCAGCTTTGGGACAGGGGTCAGGGAGACCCAGTACTTC. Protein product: CASSFGTGVRETQYF.

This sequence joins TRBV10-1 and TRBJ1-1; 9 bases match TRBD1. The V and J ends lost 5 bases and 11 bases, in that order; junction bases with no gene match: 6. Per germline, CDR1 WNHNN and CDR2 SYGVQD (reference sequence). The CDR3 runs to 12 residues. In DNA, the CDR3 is TGCGCCAGCAGTCCCGGGACAGGGTGGGCTTTCTTT. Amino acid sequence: CASSPGTGWAFF.